This T cell receptor (beta chain) was sequenced for a study of Graves' ophthalmopathy and Graves' hyperthyroidism. Germline CDR1 is MDHEN and CDR2 is SYDVKM. Between the trimmed V and J ends, which lost 10 bases and 8 bases, there was a span of 20 bases. CDR3 size: 13 residues. Researchers took RNA transcripts and amplified TCR beta CDR3 regions from them. HTBI primers were employed in first-round RT-PCR, then a second-round multiplex PCR followed. TCRdb fed the multiplex PCR reads into MiXCR, producing one record per CDR3 protein. The table records a few hundred thousand distinct CDR3 sequences, about 18% of them present only once.

The clonotype originates from an adult woman with stable Graves' hyperthyroidism. The sequenced sample was peripheral blood. The rearrangement joins TRBV28 to TRBJ1-2; a weak D match, TRBD1 (6 bases). CDR3: CAIPTGRAEGYTF. The CDR3 DNA is TGTGCCATTCCGACAGGTCGAGCGGAGGGCTACACCTTC.